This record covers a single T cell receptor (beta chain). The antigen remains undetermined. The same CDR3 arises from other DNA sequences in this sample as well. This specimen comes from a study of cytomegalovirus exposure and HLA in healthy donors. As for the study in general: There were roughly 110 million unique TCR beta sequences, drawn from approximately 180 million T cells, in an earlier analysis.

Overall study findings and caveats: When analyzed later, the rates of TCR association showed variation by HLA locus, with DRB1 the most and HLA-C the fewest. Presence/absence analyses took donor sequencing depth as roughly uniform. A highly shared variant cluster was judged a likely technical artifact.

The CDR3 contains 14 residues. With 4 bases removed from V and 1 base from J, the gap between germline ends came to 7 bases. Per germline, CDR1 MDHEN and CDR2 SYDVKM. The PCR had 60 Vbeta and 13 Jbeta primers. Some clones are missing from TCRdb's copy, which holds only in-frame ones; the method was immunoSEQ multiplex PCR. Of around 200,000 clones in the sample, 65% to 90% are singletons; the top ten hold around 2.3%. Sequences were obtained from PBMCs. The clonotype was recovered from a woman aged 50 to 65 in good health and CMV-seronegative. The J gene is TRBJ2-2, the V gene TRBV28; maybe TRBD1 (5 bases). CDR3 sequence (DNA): TGTGCCAGCAGTTCAGGGCAGAACACCGGGGAGCTGTTTTTT. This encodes CASSSGQNTGELFF.